A selection of T cell receptor beta chains follows, all from one sample in a study of OX40 agonist ivuxolimab in advanced cancers. Profiled with immunoSEQ multiplex PCR; TCRdb holds only in-frame clones, not every one. The sample yields 30,000 to 45,000 clones, more than 85% seen once. Sequences were derived from CD4+ or CD8+ T cells sorted from blood, sampled in a trial of the OX40 agonist ivuxolimab. The receptors were gathered from an adult with an advanced solid tumor such as melanoma, head and neck, liver or kidney cancer. Both conserved end residues are part of each CDR3. A D gene is named only where the DNA matches it firmly. The listing skips clone size in some rows; elsewhere it reads once, few, many or a size class.

cdr3_nt cdr3_aa v_call cdr3_length j_call clone_size d_call
TGTGCCAGCAGTGATCCCAGAGCCTTCTACGAGCAGTACTTC CASSDPRAFYEQYF TRBV2 14 TRBJ2-7 once NA
TGCAGTGCTTCTCCGGGGTATGAGCAGTACTTC CSASPGYEQYF TRBV20-1 11 TRBJ2-7 NA NA
TGTGCCTGGAGTGTCATAGGCGGGGCAGATACGCAGTATTTT CAWSVIGGADTQYF TRBV30 14 TRBJ2-3 NA NA
TGTGCCAGCAGCTTAGATTTTTGGTCTAGCGGGGATTACAATGAGCAGTTCTTC CASSLDFWSSGDYNEQFF TRBV11-2 18 TRBJ2-1 NA TRBD2
TGTGCCAGCAGCAAGTCGGCAGACACCCAACGACGTAACTATGGCTACACCTTC CASSKSADTQRRNYGYTF TRBV21-1 18 TRBJ1-2 once NA
TGCGCCAGCAGCCACGGGACTCCGGCGGAGGACGAGCAGTACTTC CASSHGTPAEDEQYF TRBV4-1 15 TRBJ2-7 NA NA
TGTGCCAGCTCACGACAGGGGTATCACGACTATGGCTACACCTTC CASSRQGYHDYGYTF TRBV18 15 TRBJ1-2 NA TRBD1
TGTGCCAGCAGCTTAGGAACCGGGACAGGGGGAGCTTTCTTT CASSLGTGTGGAFF TRBV11-2 14 TRBJ1-1 NA TRBD1
TGTGCCAGCAGCTTAGCCGGACTAGGTGGCTGGAATGAGCAGTTCTTC CASSLAGLGGWNEQFF TRBV7-8 16 TRBJ2-1 NA TRBD2
TGTGCCAGCAGCTTATGGGCTGAGGGTTGGGACTCGACTAACTATGGCTACACCTTC CASSLWAEGWDSTNYGYTF TRBV7-2 19 TRBJ1-2 NA NA
TGTGCCAGCTCAGAGGACAGGGGTCCCTATCAGCCCCAGCATTTT CASSEDRGPYQPQHF TRBV18 15 TRBJ1-5 NA TRBD1
TGTGCCAGAAGCTTGGGACAGAATGCTTACGAGCAGTACTTC CARSLGQNAYEQYF TRBV5-3 14 TRBJ2-7 NA NA
TGTGCCAGTAGTACTTCCGGGACAGGGGCTTCCAATGGCTACACCTTC CASSTSGTGASNGYTF TRBV19 16 TRBJ1-2 NA TRBD1
TGTGCCAGCAGTGAAACAGGGGGACACTATGGCTACACCTTC CASSETGGHYGYTF TRBV25-1 14 TRBJ1-2 NA TRBD1
TGTGCTAGTGGCCAGGGTAATGGGGCCAACGTCCTGACTTTC CASGQGNGANVLTF TRBV12-5 14 TRBJ2-6 NA NA
TGTGCCTGGGGACAGGACAATAACTATGGCTACACCTTC CAWGQDNNYGYTF TRBV30 13 TRBJ1-2 NA TRBD1
TGTGCCAGCAGCCCTAGCGGGGGTTTCGATGAGCAGTTCTTC CASSPSGGFDEQFF TRBV6-5 14 TRBJ2-1 NA TRBD2
TGCGCCAGCAGTCATTCGGGGGCGAGTGATAATTCACCCCTCCACTTT CASSHSGASDNSPLHF TRBV4-1 16 TRBJ1-6 NA NA
TGTGGGACAGCATCTAACTATGGCTACACCTTC CGTASNYGYTF TRBV10-3 11 TRBJ1-2 NA NA
TGTGCCAGCAGCTTCACTAGCGCCTACGAGCAGTACTTC CASSFTSAYEQYF TRBV11-3 13 TRBJ2-7 NA TRBD2
TGTGCCTGCGGACTAGCGGAACCCTACGAGCAGTACTTC CACGLAEPYEQYF TRBV30 13 TRBJ2-7 NA TRBD2
TGTGCCAGCAGTCCGGGGGGCTCCTACAATGAGCAGTTCTTC CASSPGGSYNEQFF TRBV6-1 14 TRBJ2-1 NA TRBD2
TGCAGCGGGACAGGGGGCGCAGGGAACACTGAAGCTTTCTTT CSGTGGAGNTEAFF TRBV29-1 14 TRBJ1-1 once TRBD1
TGTGCCAGTAGCTCCTCGGGACACACAGATACGCAGTATTTT CASSSSGHTDTQYF TRBV19 14 TRBJ2-3 once NA
TGCGCCAGCAGCCAAGTTCCGATTCAGGTGAACACTGAAGCTTTCTTT CASSQVPIQVNTEAFF TRBV4-1 16 TRBJ1-1 once NA
TGCGCCAGCAGCTCCGGATTTTGGGGGGACACTGAAGCTTTCTTT CASSSGFWGDTEAFF TRBV5-1 15 TRBJ1-1 NA NA
TGTGCCAGTAGTATAGGTGGGGGGAGCGGAACAGATACGCAGTATTTT CASSIGGGSGTDTQYF TRBV19 16 TRBJ2-3 once NA
TGTGCCTGGAGTGTAGGGGACACCCTCCATGGCTACACCTTC CAWSVGDTLHGYTF TRBV30 14 TRBJ1-2 NA NA
TGTGCCAGCAGCTTAGCGCGGACAGGGGGCTGGAAGACCCAGTACTTC CASSLARTGGWKTQYF TRBV7-9 16 TRBJ2-5 NA TRBD1
TGTGCCAGCAGCTCCCCCGGACAGGGCCCAAACATCTACGAGCAGTACTTC CASSSPGQGPNIYEQYF TRBV7-9 17 TRBJ2-7 NA TRBD1
TGTGCCAGCAGCCCAACAGGGACCACCTACGAGCAGTACTTC CASSPTGTTYEQYF TRBV6-5 14 TRBJ2-7 NA NA
TGTGCCTGGAGTCAGGGTGGGGTGGCCTACACCTTC CAWSQGGVAYTF TRBV30 12 TRBJ1-2 NA NA
TGCGCCAGCAGCCAAGGGGAGGGGGGCTCCTACAATGAGCAGTTCTTC CASSQGEGGSYNEQFF TRBV4-3 16 TRBJ2-1 NA NA
TGTGCCTGGAGTGAAACAGGGACAGGGAAAGATACGCAGTATTTT CAWSETGTGKDTQYF TRBV30 15 TRBJ2-3 NA TRBD1
TGTGCCAGCAGCCAACACCAGGGGTACGAGCAGTACTTC CASSQHQGYEQYF TRBV5-6 13 TRBJ2-7 NA NA
TGTGCCAGCAGTGACTCTACTAGCGGGGGAGCAGATACGCAGTATTTT CASSDSTSGGADTQYF TRBV6-4 16 TRBJ2-3 NA TRBD2
TGTGCCAGCAGTACCCGGACTAGCGGGGGGGCGGTCTTGTCGAATGAGCAGTTCTTC CASSTRTSGGAVLSNEQFF TRBV2 19 TRBJ2-1 NA TRBD2
TGTGCCAGCAGCGTAGAAGTGGAGGAACCTGAAGCTTTCTTT CASSVEVEEPEAFF TRBV9 14 TRBJ1-1 few NA
TGTGCCACCAGCAAAGGACAGGGAAAAGGGCAGCCCCAGCATTTT CATSKGQGKGQPQHF TRBV15 15 TRBJ1-5 NA TRBD1
TGTGCCAGCAGCCAAGATGACGGATGGGGGTCCAATGAGCAGTTCTTC CASSQDDGWGSNEQFF TRBV4-2 16 TRBJ2-1 once NA
TGTGCCAGTAGTGGCAGGGACATCTTGAAAGCTTTCTTT CASSGRDILKAFF TRBV19 13 TRBJ1-1 once NA
TGTGCCAGCAGTCCCCGGACAGGGAGGAACGAGCAGTACTTC CASSPRTGRNEQYF TRBV28 14 TRBJ2-7 NA TRBD1
TGTGCCAGCAGCTTGGCCGGGGTTGGCTTCTGGGACTCCTACGAGCAGTACTTC CASSLAGVGFWDSYEQYF TRBV5-4 18 TRBJ2-7 NA NA
TGTGCCAGCAGCTGGTATCCGGACTCTACGGGGAACACCGGGGAGCTGTTTTTT CASSWYPDSTGNTGELFF TRBV11-2 18 TRBJ2-2 NA NA
TGTGCCAGTAGTATACCGGGTTGGGATGGCTACACCTTC CASSIPGWDGYTF TRBV19 13 TRBJ1-2 few NA
TGCGCCAGCAGCCAAGTTTCTGGGGACTTTGACACTGAAGCTTTCTTT CASSQVSGDFDTEAFF TRBV4-1 16 TRBJ1-1 NA NA
TGCGCCAGCAGCCAAGAGCCGACTGGAAACACCATATATTTT CASSQEPTGNTIYF TRBV4-1 14 TRBJ1-3 NA NA
TGTGCCAGCAGCTTAGCGGGGTTCACCTACGAGCAGTACTTC CASSLAGFTYEQYF TRBV11-1 14 TRBJ2-7 NA NA
TGTGCCAGCAGTTCCCTAAAGCTGCAGGGCGGGGGCCCATACAATGAGCAGTTCTTC CASSSLKLQGGGPYNEQFF TRBV7-2 19 TRBJ2-1 NA NA
TGCGCCAGCAGGCAGACAGAGTTGAACACTGAAGCTTTCTTT CASRQTELNTEAFF TRBV5-1 14 TRBJ1-1 NA NA
TGCGCCAGCAGCTTGACTAGCGGGGGACTTAATGAGCAGTTCTTC CASSLTSGGLNEQFF TRBV5-1 15 TRBJ2-1 NA TRBD2
TGTGCCAGTAGGATGGGGTCCGGAAACTCCTACGAGCAGTACTTC CASRMGSGNSYEQYF TRBV19 15 TRBJ2-7 NA NA
TGTGCCAGCAGCCCGGGACAGGGAAACTATGGCTACACCTTC CASSPGQGNYGYTF TRBV7-3 14 TRBJ1-2 NA TRBD1
TGTGCCAGCAGCTTAGATGAGAGTCGGGGCTACGAGCAGTACTTC CASSLDESRGYEQYF TRBV11-2 15 TRBJ2-7 NA NA
TGTGCCAGCAGCTTGGCAGGGACAGGCAATCTTCTCAATGAGCAGTTCTTC CASSLAGTGNLLNEQFF TRBV5-6 17 TRBJ2-1 NA TRBD1
TGCGCCAGCAGCCAAGTCGTCCCTAGCAATCAGCCCCAGCATTTT CASSQVVPSNQPQHF TRBV4-1 15 TRBJ1-5 NA NA
TGTGCCAGCAGCTTGGGGGACAGGGGAGGAGATACGCAGTATTTT CASSLGDRGGDTQYF TRBV5-6 15 TRBJ2-3 NA TRBD1
TGCGCCAGCAGCTTGGGGGACAGCTCTGGAAACACCATATATTTT CASSLGDSSGNTIYF TRBV5-1 15 TRBJ1-3 NA TRBD1
TGTGCCAGCACCTCTCCCGGGACAGTCTACGAGCAGTACTTC CASTSPGTVYEQYF TRBV6-5 14 TRBJ2-7 NA TRBD1